Sequencing of this T cell receptor (beta chain) was carried out in a study of shared clonotypes between healthy human individuals. Regarding the study as a whole: In having few donors, the study represented limited genetic and exposure-history diversity. Researchers sampled blood only, noting tissue repertoires likely differ.

Germline V gives CDR1 ENHRY, CDR2 SYGVKD. With 0 bases removed from V and 6 bases from J, the gap between germline ends came to 12 bases. The CDR3 is 15 residues long. Naive CD8 cells, CD45RO-negative and positively selected for CCR7, excluded terminally differentiated effector memory CD45RA+ cells. All donors were healthy HIV-negative adults lacking recent acute infections or vaccinations. Sequencing was performed with immunoSEQ multiplex PCR; in TCRdb, only in-frame clones are kept and a portion is missing. The sample consists of approximately 2,200,000 clones, approximately 94% of them appearing once. Worth noting for this clone: The antigen is unknown.

The sample consisted of naive CD8+ T cells from PBMCs. The chain recombines TRBV10-3 with TRBJ2-1; unclear D gene. This receptor was taken from a man between 18 and 35 years old in good health. Some clones in this sample may be carry-over from other donors' samples. The CDR3 nucleotides read TGTGCCATCAGTGAGTCTCAGGTAGCTATCAATGAGCAGTTCTTC. This encodes CAISESQVAINEQFF.